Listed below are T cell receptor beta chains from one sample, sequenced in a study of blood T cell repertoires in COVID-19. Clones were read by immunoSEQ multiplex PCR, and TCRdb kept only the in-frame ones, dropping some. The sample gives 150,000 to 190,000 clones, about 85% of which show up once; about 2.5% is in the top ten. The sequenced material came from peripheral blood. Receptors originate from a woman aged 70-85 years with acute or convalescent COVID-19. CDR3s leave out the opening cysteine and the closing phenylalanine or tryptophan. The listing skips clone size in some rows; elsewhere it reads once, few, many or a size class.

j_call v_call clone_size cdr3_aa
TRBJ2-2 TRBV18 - ASSAAGTGELF
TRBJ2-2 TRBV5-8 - ASSLGTGGHGELF
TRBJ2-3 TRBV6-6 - ASSLAASSTDTQY
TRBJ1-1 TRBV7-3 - ASSLIAGTNTEAF
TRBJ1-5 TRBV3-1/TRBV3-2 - ASSQETGFNQPQH
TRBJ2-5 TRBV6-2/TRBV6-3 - ASSYSGVAGETQY
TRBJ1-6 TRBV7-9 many ASSSGAGFYNSPLH
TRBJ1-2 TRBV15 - ATSSDRTYGYT
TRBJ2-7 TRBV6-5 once ASSYLGRGYEQY
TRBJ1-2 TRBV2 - ASSSRGRDYGYT
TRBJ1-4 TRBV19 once ASSVNLGQGEKLF
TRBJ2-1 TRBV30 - AWSPLQGPYNEQF
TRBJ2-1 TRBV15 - ATSRGSTGNEQF
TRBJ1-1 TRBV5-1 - ASSPSFRMNTEAF
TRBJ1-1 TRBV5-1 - ASSLDRGQGGTEAF
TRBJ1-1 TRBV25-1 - ASSSRQGYNTEAF
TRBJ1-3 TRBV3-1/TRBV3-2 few ASSPSAGPGNTIY
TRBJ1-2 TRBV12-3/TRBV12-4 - ASSTNGNYGYT
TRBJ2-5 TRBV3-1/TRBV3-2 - ASSRRTGADQETQY
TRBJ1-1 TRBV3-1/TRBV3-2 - ASSRTGSTEAF
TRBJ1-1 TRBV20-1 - SAGQGAVSF
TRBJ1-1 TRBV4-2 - ASSQDTAQGTEAF
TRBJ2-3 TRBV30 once AWSVAGGGDTQY
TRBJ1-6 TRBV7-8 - ASSRGQAGESPLH
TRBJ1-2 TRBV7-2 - ASSFIHRKNNYGYT
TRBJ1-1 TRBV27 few ASTRGVNTEAF
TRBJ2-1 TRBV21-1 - ASSKSGSGGVIYNEQF